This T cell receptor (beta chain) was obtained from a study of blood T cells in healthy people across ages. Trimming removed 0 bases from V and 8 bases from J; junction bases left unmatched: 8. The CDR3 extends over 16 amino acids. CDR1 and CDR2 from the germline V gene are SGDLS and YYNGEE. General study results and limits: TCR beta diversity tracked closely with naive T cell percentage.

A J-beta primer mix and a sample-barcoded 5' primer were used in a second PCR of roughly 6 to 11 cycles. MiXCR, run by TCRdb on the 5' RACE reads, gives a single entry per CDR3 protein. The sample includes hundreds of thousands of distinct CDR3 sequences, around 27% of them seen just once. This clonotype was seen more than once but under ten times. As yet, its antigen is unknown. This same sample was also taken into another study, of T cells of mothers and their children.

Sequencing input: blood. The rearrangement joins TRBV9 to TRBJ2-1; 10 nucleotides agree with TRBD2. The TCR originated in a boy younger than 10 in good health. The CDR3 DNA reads TGTGCCAGCAGCGTAGAAGCGGGGGGGCCATCATATGAGCAGTTCTTC. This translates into CASSVEAGGPSYEQFF. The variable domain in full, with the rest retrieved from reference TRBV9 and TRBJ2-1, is DSGVTQTPKHLITATGQRVTLRCSPRSGDLSVYWYQQSLDQGLQFLIQYYNGEERAKGNILERFSAQQFPDLHSELNLSSLELGDSALYFCASSVEAGGPSYEQFFGPGTRLTVL.